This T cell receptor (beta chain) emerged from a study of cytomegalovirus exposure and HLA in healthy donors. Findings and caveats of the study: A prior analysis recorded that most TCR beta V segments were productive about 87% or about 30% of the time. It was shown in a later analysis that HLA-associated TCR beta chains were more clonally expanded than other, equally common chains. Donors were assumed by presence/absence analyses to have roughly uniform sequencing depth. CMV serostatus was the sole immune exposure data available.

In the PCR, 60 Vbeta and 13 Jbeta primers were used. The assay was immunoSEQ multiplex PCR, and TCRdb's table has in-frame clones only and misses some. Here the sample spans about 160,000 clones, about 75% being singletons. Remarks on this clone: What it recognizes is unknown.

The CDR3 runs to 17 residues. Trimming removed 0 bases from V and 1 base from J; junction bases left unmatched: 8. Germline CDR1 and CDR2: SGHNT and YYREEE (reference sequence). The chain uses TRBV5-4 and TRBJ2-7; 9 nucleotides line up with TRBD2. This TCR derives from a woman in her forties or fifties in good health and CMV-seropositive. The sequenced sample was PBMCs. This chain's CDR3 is CASSLARDSGGSYEQYF. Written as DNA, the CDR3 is TGTGCCAGCAGCTTGGCCCGGGATAGCGGGGGTTCCTACGAGCAGTACTTC.